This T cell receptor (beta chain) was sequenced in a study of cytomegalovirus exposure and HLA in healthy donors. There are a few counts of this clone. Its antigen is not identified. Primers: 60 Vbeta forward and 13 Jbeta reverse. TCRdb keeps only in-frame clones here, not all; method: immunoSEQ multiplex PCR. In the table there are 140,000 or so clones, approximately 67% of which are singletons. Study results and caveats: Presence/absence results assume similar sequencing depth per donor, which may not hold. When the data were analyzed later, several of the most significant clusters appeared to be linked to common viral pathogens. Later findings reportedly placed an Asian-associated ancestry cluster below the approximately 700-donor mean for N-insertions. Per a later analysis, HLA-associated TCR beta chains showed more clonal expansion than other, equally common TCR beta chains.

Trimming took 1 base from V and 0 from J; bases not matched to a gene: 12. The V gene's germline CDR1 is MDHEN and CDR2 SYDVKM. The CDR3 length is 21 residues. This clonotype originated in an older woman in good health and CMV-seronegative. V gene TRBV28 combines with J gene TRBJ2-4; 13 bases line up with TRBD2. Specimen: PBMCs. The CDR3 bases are TGTGCCAGCAGTTTATCCCCCAGGGAACTAGCGGGAGGGCCAGCCAAAAACATTCAGTACTTC. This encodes CASSLSPRELAGGPAKNIQYF.